This passage covers 28 T cell receptor beta chains from one sample sequenced in a study of human T cells and chemical hapten exposure. Time point specified: patch test 2, 6 weeks after DPC sensitization. The treatment denotes: therapeutic diphenylcyclopropenone sensitization with weekly scalp DPC. Each CDR3 protein is one row after TCRdb ran MiXCR on the RACE reads. The sample has roughly 150,000 distinct CDR3 sequences; about 12% are singletons. The sample consisted of whole blood, taken in connection with sensitization to the hapten diphenylcyclopropenone (DPC). Source of these receptors: a woman between 45 and 65 years old with alopecia areata. Some clones in this sample may be carry-over from other donors' samples.

Many counts were recorded for this clonotype. The chain recombines TRBV28 with TRBJ2-2; D may be TRBD2 (6 bases). Germline V lookup: CDR1 MDHEN, CDR2 SYDVKM. The CDR3 length is 16 residues. The V end lost 3 bases, the J end lost 1 base, and 12 bases lay between the germline ends. This chain's CDR3 is CASSLVGSGNTGELFF. The CDR3 DNA is TGTGCCAGCAGTTTGGTGGGTAGCGGGAACACCGGGGAGCTGTTTTTT.

As concerns this clonotype: Relative to the germline gene, one junction end is altered; a read error may explain this. This rearrangement joins TRBV12-3 or TRBV12-4 to TRBJ2-3, with 12 bases fitting TRBD2. This CDR3 region has 16 residues. The chain's CDR3 is CASSLAGGPFTDTQYF. CDR3 coding DNA: TGTGCCAGCAGTCTAGCGGGAGGGCCTTTCACAGATACGCAGTATTTT.

The V gene is TRBV19, the J gene TRBJ2-5; D gene uncertain. Looked up from germline, CDR1 is LNHDA and CDR2 is SQIVND (reference sequence). The CDR3 runs 12 residues. The V gene lost 9 bases and the J gene lost 2 bases, with 10 bases spanning the gap. The CDR3 nucleotides read TGTGCCAGAAGCGTGGGGCAAGAGACCCAGTACTTC. Residues: CARSVGQETQYF. Combining the CDR3 with reference TRBV19 and TRBJ2-5 gives the whole variable domain DGGITQSPKYLFRKEGQNVTLSCEQNLNHDAMYWYRQDPGQGLRLIYYSQIVNDFQKGDIAEGYSVSREKKESFPLTVTSAQKNPTAFYLCARSVGQETQYFGPGTRLLVL.

This clonotype has only a few counts. The chain couples TRBV15 to TRBJ2-2; D possibly corresponds to TRBD2 (6 bases). The germline V gene has CDR1 LNHNV and CDR2 YYDKDF (reference sequence). This CDR3 is built from 15 residues. V lost 7 bases and J lost 0, with 12 bases in between. The CDR3 sequence: CATKRERANTGELFF. The CDR3 DNA is TGTGCCACCAAAAGGGAGCGGGCGAACACCGGGGAGCTGTTTTTT.

The J gene is TRBJ2-1, the V gene TRBV24-1; possible D gene TRBD2, 6 bases. Trimming pared 9 bases from V and 3 bases from J, leaving 14 bases between. CDR3 length equals 14 residues. CDR1 is KGHDR, CDR2 SFDVKD, per germline. The CDR3 spells CATSAVADYNEQFF. In DNA, the CDR3 is TGTGCCACCTCCGCGGTAGCGGACTACAATGAGCAGTTCTTC.

Points on this clonotype: At one end, the junction sequence differs from germline, possibly due to a read error. V usage is TRBV20-1 and J usage is TRBJ2-4, with a tentative D call TRBD1 (5 bases). The CDR3 contains 14 residues. Germline CDR1 and CDR2: DFQATT and SNEGSKA (reference sequence). The CDR3 DNA follows: TGCAGTGCTAGTAGCCAGTTGGACAAAAACATTCAGTGCTTC. This translates into CSASSQLDKNIQCF.

This clonotype showed up just a few times. This chain links TRBV28 with TRBJ2-4; 11 bases map to TRBD2. V lost 3 bases to trimming and J lost 2 bases; unmatched junction nucleotides: 12. CDR1 and CDR2 (germline): MDHEN, SYDVKM. This CDR3 region has 19 residues. In DNA form, the CDR3 reads TGTGCCAGCAGTTTCCTTGTAGCGGGAGGGCCTAAGCCCAAAAACATTCAGTACTTC. This sequence encodes CASSFLVAGGPKPKNIQYF.

V usage is TRBV4-1 and J usage is TRBJ2-1, with TRBD2 matching 14 bases. The trim removed 1 base at V and 5 bases at J, leaving 16 bases unmatched. The CDR3 has 21 amino acids. CDR1 and CDR2 (germline): MGHRA, YSYEKL. The CDR3 region is CASSQGRTGTSGRVTDNEQFF. The CDR3 DNA follows: TGCGCCAGCAGCCAAGGTCGGACCGGGACTAGCGGGAGAGTTACGGACAATGAGCAGTTCTTC.

This clonotype was seen many times. This chain uses TRBV19 with TRBJ1-5; 7 bases line up with TRBD1. The V gene's germline CDR1 is LNHDA and CDR2 SQIVND (reference sequence). V shed 2 bases, J shed 0 bases, and the junction held 4 bases outside the gene matches. The CDR3 totals 16 residues. CDR3 loop: CASSILHRGSNQPQHF. The CDR3 coding sequence is TGTGCCAGTAGTATACTCCACAGGGGTAGCAATCAGCCCCAGCATTTT.

This clonotype was found many times. The chain links TRBV4-2 to TRBJ1-4, with D possibly being TRBD1 (5 bases). The CDR3 consists of 16 residues. The V end was cut by 0 bases, the J end by 4 bases, with 12 bases between. Germline CDR1 LGHNA, CDR2 YNFKEQ. CDR3 DNA sequence: TGTGCCAGCAGCCAAGACCCGGGGACTGGTAATGAAAAACTGTTTTTT. Its translation is CASSQDPGTGNEKLFF.

This clonotype came up many times. The genes are TRBV7-2 and TRBJ2-3; D may correspond to TRBD1 or TRBD2 (5 bases each). Germline V CDR1 and CDR2: SGHTA, FQGNSA. V lost 5 bases, J lost 0 bases, and 21 bases lay in between. The CDR3 is 18 residues long. The CDR3 protein is CASSDGRRGTLSTDTQYF. In DNA, the CDR3 is TGTGCCAGCAGCGACGGCCGCCGAGGGACCCTGAGCACAGATACGCAGTATTTT.

This clonotype was recorded a few times. The gene calls are TRBV7-9 and TRBJ2-2; 7 nucleotides agree with TRBD1. This CDR3 has 17 residues. V lost 6 bases to trimming and J lost 1 base; unmatched junction nucleotides: 11. Germline V gene lookup returns CDR1 SEHNR and CDR2 FQNEAQ (reference sequence). CDR3 residues: CASSLRQGGQNTGELFF. CDR3 DNA sequence: TGTGCCAGCAGTCTCCGACAGGGTGGTCAGAACACCGGGGAGCTGTTTTTT.

This clonotype was counted between two and nine times. The chain links TRBV5-1 to TRBJ2-5, with TRBD2 matching 10 bases. Trimming at V came to 1 base and at J to 4 bases, leaving 7 bases not matched to a gene. Germline V gives CDR1 SGHRS, CDR2 YFSETQ. This CDR3 is 16 amino acids long. CDR3 DNA sequence: TGCGCCAGCAGCTTGAATTTAGCGGGAGGAGTAGAGACCCAGTACTTC. Its protein product is CASSLNLAGGVETQYF.

This clonotype was found many times. The genes are TRBV27 and TRBJ2-3; 14 bases align to TRBD2. Trimming at V came to 0 bases and at J to 5 bases, leaving 7 bases not matched to a gene. The CDR3 is made up of 18 amino acids. Germline CDR1 reads MNHEY; CDR2 reads SMNVEV (reference sequence). The CDR3 sequence is CASSLSGLAGVLGDTQYF. The CDR3, as DNA: TGTGCCAGCAGTTTATCGGGACTAGCGGGAGTCCTGGGAGATACGCAGTATTTT.

Points on this clonotype: One end of the junction fails to match germline, which may point to a read error. The V call is TRBV29-1, the J call TRBJ2-6; 8 nucleotides line up with TRBD2. CDR1 is SQVTM, CDR2 ANQGSEA, per germline. The CDR3 totals 15 residues. CDR3 loop: CGVEGGGPGANVLTF. Here the CDR3 DNA reads TGCGGCGTTGAGGGCGGGGGGCCAGGGGCCAACGTCCTGACTTTC.

At least ten counts were recorded for this clonotype. This chain connects TRBV7-2 to TRBJ1-5; TRBD1 might be the D (6 bases). The CDR3 extends over 14 amino acids. The germline gives CDR1 SGHTA, CDR2 FQGNSA. V shed 5 bases and J shed 3 bases, with 11 bases lying between them. DNA of the CDR3: TGTGCCAGCAGCCCTCAGGGGCCCAATCAGCCCCAGCATTTT. This gives the protein CASSPQGPNQPQHF.

This clonotype was seen more than once but under ten times. J is TRBJ2-5 and V is TRBV29-1, with D perhaps matching TRBD2 (5 bases). The CDR3 is made up of 13 amino acids. Germline V gives CDR1 SQVTM, CDR2 ANQGSEA. Trimming stripped 2 bases from V and 7 bases from J, with 14 bases between. The CDR3 loop reads CSVESGRTATQYF. DNA of the CDR3: TGCAGCGTTGAAAGCGGCAGGACGGCGACCCAGTACTTC.

This clonotype occurred many times. The chain carries TRBV30 and TRBJ1-2; 9 bases are a match to TRBD1. CDR1 is GTSNPN, CDR2 SVGIG, per germline (reference sequence). The length of the CDR3 is 11 residues. With V trimmed by 7 bases and J by 4 bases, 1 base remained unmatched. The DNA for the CDR3 is TGTGCCTCGGGACAGGGCTATGGCTACACCTTC. Translated, it gives CASGQGYGYTF.

This clonotype was counted a few times. The chain links TRBV6-1 to TRBJ2-1; D ambiguous. V lost 6 bases, J lost 10 bases, and 13 bases lay in between. This CDR3 region has 12 residues. Looked up from germline, CDR1 is MNHNS and CDR2 is SASEGT. The chain's CDR3 is CASSQRVPEQFF. In DNA, the CDR3 is TGTGCCAGCAGCCAAAGGGTACCCGAGCAGTTCTTC.

This clonotype was seen at least ten times. The chain couples TRBV29-1 to TRBJ2-1, with D unclear. Deletions cut 7 bases from V and 5 bases from J, with 6 bases between. This CDR3 has 10 residues. From germline, CDR1 is SQVTM and CDR2 ANQGSEA. CDR3 DNA: TGCAGCGCAGCGCACAATGAGCAGTTCTTC. This sequence encodes CSAAHNEQFF.

The rearrangement uses TRBV9 and TRBJ2-5; 8 nucleotides match TRBD2. V was pared by 0 bases and J by 3 bases, with 4 bases of the junction left unmatched. Per the germline V gene, CDR1 is SGDLS and CDR2 is YYNGEE. The CDR3 consists of 15 residues. The CDR3 loop reads CASSVATGLEETQYF. The CDR3 DNA sequence: TGTGCCAGCAGCGTAGCTACGGGACTAGAAGAGACCCAGTACTTC.

This clonotype has ten or more counts. The V gene is TRBV6-5, the J gene TRBJ2-5; TRBD1 or TRBD2 may be the D gene (5 bases each). CDR3 size: 15 residues. V lost 4 bases and J 5 bases, leaving 17 bases between the germline ends. Germline V CDR1 and CDR2: MNHEY, SVGAGI. This CDR3 is CASSFGGGGRETQYF. The CDR3 DNA follows: TGTGCCAGCAGTTTCGGTGGTGGGGGTCGGGAGACCCAGTACTTC.

This clonotype was seen only a few times. The chain has TRBV4-2 and TRBJ2-5, with 10 bases that match TRBD2. The CDR3 consists of 16 residues. The V gene end was trimmed by 1 base and the J gene end by 5 bases; junction bases not matched to a gene: 7. Germline V CDR1 and CDR2: LGHNA, YNFKEQ. The CDR3 loop is CASSQVRSGRAETQYF. CDR3 coding DNA: TGTGCCAGCAGCCAAGTGAGAAGCGGGAGGGCGGAGACCCAGTACTTC.

This sequence joins TRBV9 and TRBJ2-5, with 9 nucleotides matching TRBD1. The CDR3 contains 17 residues. CDR1 is SGDLS and CDR2 is YYNGEE in the germline V gene. The J segment lost 5 bases and the V segment lost 0 bases, leaving 11 bases of the junction unmatched. CDR3 nucleotides: TGTGCCAGCAGCGTAGACCCCGTACAGGGGGCCATGGAGACCCAGTACTTC. Its translation is CASSVDPVQGAMETQYF.

This sequence joins TRBV2 and TRBJ2-2, with D hard to call. The germline V and J ends were trimmed by 3 bases and 1 base, with 3 bases remaining between them. Germline CDR1 and CDR2: SNHLY and FYNNEI. This CDR3 has 13 amino acids. CDR3 coding DNA: TGTGCCAGCAGTGATTGGAACACCGGGGAGCTGTTTTTT. The encoded protein is CASSDWNTGELFF.

This clonotype appeared a few times. The V and J genes are TRBV29-1 and TRBJ1-1, with TRBD1 as a possible D gene (6 bases). V was shortened by 8 bases and J by 1 base, with 11 bases between the two germline ends. The length of the CDR3 is 12 residues. Germline CDR1 SQVTM, CDR2 ANQGSEA. This chain's CDR3 is CSIGRGNTEAFF. The CDR3 nucleotides read TGCAGCATCGGCAGGGGGAACACTGAAGCTTTCTTT.

This clonotype came up many times. V is TRBV21-1 and J is TRBJ2-5; the table gives TRBD1 as D, unverified against the DNA. TRBV21-1 constitutes a pseudogene. There are 15 residues in the CDR3. In DNA form, the CDR3 reads TGTGCCCGACCCCAAAGACAGGGACTCAAGGAGACCCAGTACTTC. Amino acids: CARPQRQGLKETQYF.

The rearrangement joins TRBV18 to TRBJ1-1; 8 bases are shared with TRBD1. This CDR3 is 14 amino acids long. CDR1 and CDR2 from the germline V gene are KGHSH and LQKENI. V shed 6 bases and J 2 bases; nucleotides not matched to a gene: 5. The CDR3 nucleotides read TGTGCCAGCTCCCTAGGGACAGGAAACACTGAAGCTTTCTTT. Translation gives CASSLGTGNTEAFF. Filled out from reference TRBV18 and TRBJ1-1, the complete variable domain reads NAGVMQNPRHLVRRRGQEARLRCSPMKGHSHVYWYRQLPEEGLKFMVYLQKENIIDESGMPKERFSAEFPKEGPSILRIQQVVRGDSAAYFCASSLGTGNTEAFFGQGTRLTVV.